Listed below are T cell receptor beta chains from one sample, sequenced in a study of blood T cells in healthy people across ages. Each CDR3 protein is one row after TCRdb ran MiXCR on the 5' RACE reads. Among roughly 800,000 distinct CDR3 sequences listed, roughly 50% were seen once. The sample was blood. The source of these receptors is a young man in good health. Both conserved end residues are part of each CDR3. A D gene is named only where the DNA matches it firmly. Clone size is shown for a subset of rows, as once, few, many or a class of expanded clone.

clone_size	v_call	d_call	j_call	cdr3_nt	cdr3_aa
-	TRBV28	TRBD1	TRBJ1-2	TGTGCCAGCAGGACACAGGGGTTGTCTAACTATGGCTACACCTTC	CASRTQGLSNYGYTF
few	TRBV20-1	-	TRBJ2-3	TGCAGTGCTAGAGTCGGGAACACAGATACGCAGTATTTT	CSARVGNTDTQYF
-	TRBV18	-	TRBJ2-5	TGTGCCAGCTCACCACCGTGGGGGCAGGATACCCAGTACTTC	CASSPPWGQDTQYF
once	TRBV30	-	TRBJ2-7	TGTGCCTGGAGTGCTGAAGTTGGTAACGAGCAGTACTTC	CAWSAEVGNEQYF
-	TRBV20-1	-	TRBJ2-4	TGCAGTGCCCGACCGACGGGACTAGCCAAAAACATTCAGTACTTC	CSARPTGLAKNIQYF
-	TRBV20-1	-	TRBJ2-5	TGCAGTGCTAGCCCACAAAACCAACTCGCCCCACAAGAGACCCAGTACTTC	CSASPQNQLAPQETQYF
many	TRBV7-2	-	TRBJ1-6	TGTGCCAGCAGCTTAGATGGGTCACCCCTCCACTTT	CASSLDGSPLHF
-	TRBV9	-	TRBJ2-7	TGTGCCAGCAGCGTCTGGCAGGAGGACGAGCAGTACTTC	CASSVWQEDEQYF
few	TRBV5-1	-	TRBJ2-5	TGCGCCAGCAGCTTGGCGGCGGGGTCACAAGAGACCCAGTACTTC	CASSLAAGSQETQYF
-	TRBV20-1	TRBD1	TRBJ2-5	TGCAGTGCTAGAGTCCCGTTACAGGGGGCGGCCAATAGAGAGACCCAGTACTTC	CSARVPLQGAANRETQYF
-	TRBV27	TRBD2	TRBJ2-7	TGTGCCAGCAGACCCGTCCCTTCTAGCGGGGCCTACGAGCAGTACTTC	CASRPVPSSGAYEQYF
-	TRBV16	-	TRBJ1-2	TGTGCCAGCAGCCGTCGACAGTTCTATGGCTACACCTTC	CASSRRQFYGYTF
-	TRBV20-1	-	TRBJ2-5	TGCAGTGCTAGAGATGGCAGGGACCTCCAAGAGACCCAGTACTTC	CSARDGRDLQETQYF
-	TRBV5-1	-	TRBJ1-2	TGCGCCAGCAGCCTCGGTATGACAGGACTCTATGGCTACACCTTC	CASSLGMTGLYGYTF
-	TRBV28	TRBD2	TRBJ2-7	TGTGCCAGCAAACTAGCGGGAGGGTTCCACGAGCAGTACTTC	CASKLAGGFHEQYF
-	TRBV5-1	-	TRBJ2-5	TGCGCCAGCAGCTTGGATGGCAGTAAGCAAGAGACCCAGTACTTC	CASSLDGSKQETQYF
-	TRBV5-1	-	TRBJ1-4	TGCGCCAGCAGCGGGAATACTAATGAAAAACTGTTTTTT	CASSGNTNEKLFF
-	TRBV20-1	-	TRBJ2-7	TGCAGTGCTAGAGACGGCCGGGGAGACGACGAGCAGTACTTC	CSARDGRGDDEQYF
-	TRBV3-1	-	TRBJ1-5	TGTGCCAGCAGCCAAGTTCGGTTTGGTAAGCCCCAGCATTTT	CASSQVRFGKPQHF
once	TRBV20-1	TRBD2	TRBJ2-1	TGCAGTGCTATCCCGACTAGCAGCGAGCAGTTCTTC	CSAIPTSSEQFF
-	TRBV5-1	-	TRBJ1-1	TGCGCCAGCAGGGTGAGGTTGGACACTGAAGCTTTCTTT	CASRVRLDTEAFF
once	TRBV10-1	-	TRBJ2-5	TGCGCCAGCAGTCAATCGGGGGAACGGCAGTACTTC	CASSQSGERQYF
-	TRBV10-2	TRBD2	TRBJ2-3	TGCGCCAGCAGCTCGGGACTAGCGGGAGTTGACCCTACAGATACGCAGTATTTT	CASSSGLAGVDPTDTQYF
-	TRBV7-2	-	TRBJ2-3	TGTGCCAGCAGCCCAGGGAATCCCCCATCTAATACGCAGTATTTT	CASSPGNPPSNTQYF
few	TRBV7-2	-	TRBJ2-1	TGTGCCAGCAAAGAGGCGGTGAGCTCCTACAATGAGCAGTTCTTC	CASKEAVSSYNEQFF
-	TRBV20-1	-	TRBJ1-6	TGCAGTGCTATGAAAATCGGGGGGGATTCACCCCTCCACTTT	CSAMKIGGDSPLHF
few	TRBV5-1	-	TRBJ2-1	TGCGCCAGCACAGAGACGACGTTAAATGAGCAGTTCTTC	CASTETTLNEQFF
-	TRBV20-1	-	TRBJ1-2	TGCAGTGCTAGGCCCATTAACTATGGCTACACCTTC	CSARPINYGYTF
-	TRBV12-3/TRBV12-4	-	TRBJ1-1	TGTGCCAGCAGTTGGGGACCGAACACTGAAGCTTTCTTT	CASSWGPNTEAFF
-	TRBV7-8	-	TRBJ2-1	TGTGCCAGCAGCTTAGCGCTAACTAGCCCGCGGAATGAGCAGTTCTTC	CASSLALTSPRNEQFF
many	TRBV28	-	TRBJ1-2	TGTGCCAGCAGTTTGCCTAACTATGGCTACACCTTC	CASSLPNYGYTF
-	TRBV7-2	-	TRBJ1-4	TGTGCCAGCAGCCCACTGGCAGGGGAGAAGAAACTGTTTTTT	CASSPLAGEKKLFF
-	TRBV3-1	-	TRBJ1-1	TGTGCCAGCAGCCAAGAGGGAGGGTTTACTGAAGCTTTCTTT	CASSQEGGFTEAFF
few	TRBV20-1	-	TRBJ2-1	TGCAGTGCTAGTACTCCGGCCAACAATGAGCAGTTCTTC	CSASTPANNEQFF
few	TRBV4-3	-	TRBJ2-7	TGCGCCAGCAGCCAAGATGCCTACGGGGGACAGTTGACCTACGAGCAGTACTTC	CASSQDAYGGQLTYEQYF
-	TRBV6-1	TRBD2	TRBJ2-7	TGTGCCAGCAAGGGCGGGAGCGAAACCTACGAGCAGTACTTC	CASKGGSETYEQYF
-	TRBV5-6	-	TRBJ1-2	TGTGCCAGCAGCCCCGAGAGGGACTATGGCTACACCTTC	CASSPERDYGYTF
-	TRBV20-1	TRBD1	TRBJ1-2	TGCAGTGCCACCCGGGACAGGGAGGCAGATGGCTACACCTTC	CSATRDREADGYTF
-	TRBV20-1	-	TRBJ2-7	TGCAGTGCGACTCCCCACGACAGGAGCTACGAGCAGTACTTC	CSATPHDRSYEQYF
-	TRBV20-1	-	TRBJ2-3	TGCAGTGCTAGAACCCGGGAGCGCGTCACAGATACGCAGTATTTT	CSARTRERVTDTQYF
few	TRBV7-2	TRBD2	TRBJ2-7	TGTGCCAGCAGCACGACTAGCGGGGGGGAGGTTGAGCAGTACTTC	CASSTTSGGEVEQYF
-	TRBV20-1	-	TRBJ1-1	TGCAGTGCCTACGACACCTTAAACACTGAAGCTTTCTTT	CSAYDTLNTEAFF
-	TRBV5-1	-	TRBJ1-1	TGCGCCAGCAGCTTGGAACCCCAGGGCGTCGCGACCACTGAAGCTTTCTTT	CASSLEPQGVATTEAFF
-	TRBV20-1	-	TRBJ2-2	TGCAGTGCTAGCCGGGGAGAGGTCAGGGAGCTGTTTTTT	CSASRGEVRELFF
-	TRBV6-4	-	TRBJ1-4	TGTGCCAGCAGTCCTACGGGGCGCGAAAAACTGTTTTTT	CASSPTGREKLFF
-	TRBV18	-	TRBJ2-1	TGTGCCAGCTCACCAGACTCGGGCCAAGGGAAGTTCTTC	CASSPDSGQGKFF
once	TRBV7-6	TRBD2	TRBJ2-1	TGTGCCAGCAGCTTATACTCGGGGGGGTCTTACAATGAGCAGTTCTTC	CASSLYSGGSYNEQFF
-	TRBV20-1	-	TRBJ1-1	TGCAGTGCTAGAGACCCGACGATTCCACGAGCTTTCTTT	CSARDPTIPRAFF
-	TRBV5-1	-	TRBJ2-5	TGCGCCAGCAGCTCCCGACCAAGTTGGGGCCAAGAGACCCAGTACTTC	CASSSRPSWGQETQYF
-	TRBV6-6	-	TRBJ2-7	TGTGCCAGCACTGACCAGTCTGAGTACGAGCAGTACTTC	CASTDQSEYEQYF
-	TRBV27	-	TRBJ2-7	TGTGCCAGCAGTCTTGAAGGACCCTCGAATGAGCAGTACTTC	CASSLEGPSNEQYF
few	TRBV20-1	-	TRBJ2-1	TGCAGTGCCCGGACTTTGTACAATGAGCAGTTCTTC	CSARTLYNEQFF
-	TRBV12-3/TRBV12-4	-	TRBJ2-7	TGTGCCAGCAGTTTAGGGGTCCCTCGCTCCTACGAGCAGTACTTC	CASSLGVPRSYEQYF
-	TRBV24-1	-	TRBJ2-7	TGTGCCACCAGTGATTTCCCCGGCCGAACCTACGAGCAGTACTTC	CATSDFPGRTYEQYF
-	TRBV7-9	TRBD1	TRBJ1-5	TGTGCCAGCAGCACCGGGACAGGGGGCTATCAGCCCCAGCATTTT	CASSTGTGGYQPQHF
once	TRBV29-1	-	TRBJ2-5	TGCAGCGTCGAACGACTTGGTGAGCAGTACTTC	CSVERLGEQYF
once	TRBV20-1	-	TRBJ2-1	TGCAGTGCTCCCGACCACCTAAGCTCCTACAATGAGCAGTTCTTC	CSAPDHLSSYNEQFF